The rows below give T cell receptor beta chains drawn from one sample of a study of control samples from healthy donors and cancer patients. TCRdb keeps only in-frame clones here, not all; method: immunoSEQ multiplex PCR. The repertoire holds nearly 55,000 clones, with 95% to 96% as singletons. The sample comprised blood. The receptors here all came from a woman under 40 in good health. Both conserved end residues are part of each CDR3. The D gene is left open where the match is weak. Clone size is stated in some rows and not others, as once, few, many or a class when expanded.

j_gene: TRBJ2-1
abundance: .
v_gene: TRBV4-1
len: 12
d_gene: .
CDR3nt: TGCGCCAGCAGCCAAGCCGGGAATGAGCAGTTCTTC
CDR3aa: CASSQAGNEQFF

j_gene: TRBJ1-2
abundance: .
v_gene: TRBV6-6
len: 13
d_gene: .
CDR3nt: TGTGCCAGCCTAAAGACGGATAACTATGGCTACACCTTC
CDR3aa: CASLKTDNYGYTF

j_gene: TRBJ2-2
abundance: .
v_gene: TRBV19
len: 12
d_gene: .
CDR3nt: TGTGCCAGTAGTATAAGTACCGGGGAGCTGTTTTTT
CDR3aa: CASSISTGELFF

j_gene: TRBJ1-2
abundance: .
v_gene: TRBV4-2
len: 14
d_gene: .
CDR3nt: TGTGCCAGCAGCCACGGGACTGACCGGGGTGGCTACACCTTC
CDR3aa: CASSHGTDRGGYTF

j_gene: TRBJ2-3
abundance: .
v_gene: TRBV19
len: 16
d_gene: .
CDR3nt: TGTGCCAGTAATAACGGAGAAAGCCCCTCCACAGATACGCAGTATTTT
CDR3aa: CASNNGESPSTDTQYF

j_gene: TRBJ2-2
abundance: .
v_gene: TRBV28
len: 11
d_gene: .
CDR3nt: TGTGCCAGCAGTTTTACAGGGGAGCTGTTTTTT
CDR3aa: CASSFTGELFF

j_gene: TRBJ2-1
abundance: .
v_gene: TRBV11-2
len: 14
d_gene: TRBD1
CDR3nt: TGTGCCACCCGTGTTTGGACAGGGGATAATGAGCAGTTCTTC
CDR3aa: CATRVWTGDNEQFF

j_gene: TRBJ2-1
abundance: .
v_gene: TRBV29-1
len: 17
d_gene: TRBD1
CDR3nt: TGCAGCGTTGACGGACAGGGGCCGGGACGACAATACAATGAGCAGTTCTTC
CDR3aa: CSVDGQGPGRQYNEQFF

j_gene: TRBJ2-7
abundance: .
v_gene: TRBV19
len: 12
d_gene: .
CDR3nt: TGTGCCAGTAGTAGCAGAGCCTACGAGCAGTACTTC
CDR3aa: CASSSRAYEQYF

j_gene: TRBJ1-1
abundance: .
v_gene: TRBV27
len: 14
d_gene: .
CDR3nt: TGTGCCAGCAGTTTTGGGTTTAGGGACACTGAAGCTTTCTTT
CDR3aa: CASSFGFRDTEAFF

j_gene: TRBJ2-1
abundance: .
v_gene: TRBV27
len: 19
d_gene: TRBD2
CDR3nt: TGTGCCAGCGCCTCCACCCCGGGCTTACTAGCGTCGCCTTACAATGAGCAGTTCTTC
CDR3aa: CASASTPGLLASPYNEQFF

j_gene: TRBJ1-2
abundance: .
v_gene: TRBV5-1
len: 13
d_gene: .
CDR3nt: TGCGCCAGCAGCTTGGAAGGGGGCTATGGCTACACCTTC
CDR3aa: CASSLEGGYGYTF

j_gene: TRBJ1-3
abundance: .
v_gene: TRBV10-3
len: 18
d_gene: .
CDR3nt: TGTGCCATCAGTGAAACCCCTTGGGGAGGGGACTCTGGAAACACCATATATTTT
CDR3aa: CAISETPWGGDSGNTIYF

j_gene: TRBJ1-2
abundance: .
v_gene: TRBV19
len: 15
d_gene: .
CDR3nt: TGTGCCAGTAGTATAGGAAACAGGGCTAACTATGGCTACACCTTC
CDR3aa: CASSIGNRANYGYTF

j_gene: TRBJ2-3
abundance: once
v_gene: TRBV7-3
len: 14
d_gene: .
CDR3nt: TGTGCCAGCAGCGCCTATCAGGGGACAGATACGCAGTATTTT
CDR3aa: CASSAYQGTDTQYF

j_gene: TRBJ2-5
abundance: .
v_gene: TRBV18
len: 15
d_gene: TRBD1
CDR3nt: TGTGCCAGCTTCGAGGACAGGGACCTATGGGAGACCCAGTACTTC
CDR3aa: CASFEDRDLWETQYF

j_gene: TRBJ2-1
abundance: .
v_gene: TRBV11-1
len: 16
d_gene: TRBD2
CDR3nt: TGTGCCAGCAGCTCTCGCGGACTAGCGTACTACAATGAGCAGTTCTTC
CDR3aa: CASSSRGLAYYNEQFF

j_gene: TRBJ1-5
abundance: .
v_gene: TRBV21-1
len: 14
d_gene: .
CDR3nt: TGTGCCAGCAGCAATTTCGGGGGAAGTCAGCCCCAGCATTTT
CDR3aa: CASSNFGGSQPQHF

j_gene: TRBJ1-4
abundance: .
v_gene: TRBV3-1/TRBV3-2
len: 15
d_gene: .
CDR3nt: TGTGCCAGCAGCTATAGGTCCCGACCTAATGAAAAACTGTTTTTT
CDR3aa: CASSYRSRPNEKLFF

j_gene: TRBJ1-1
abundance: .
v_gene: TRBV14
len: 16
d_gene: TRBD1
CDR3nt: TGTGCCAGCAGCCAAGATTGGTACAGGGGAGGCACTGAAGCTTTCTTT
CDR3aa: CASSQDWYRGGTEAFF

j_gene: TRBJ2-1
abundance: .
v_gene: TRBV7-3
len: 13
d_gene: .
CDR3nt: TGTGCCAGCAGCGCTACTACCTACAATGAGCAGTTCTTC
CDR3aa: CASSATTYNEQFF

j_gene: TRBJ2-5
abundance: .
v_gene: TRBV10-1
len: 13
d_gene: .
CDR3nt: TGCGCCAGCAGTTTCAGGGTTAAAGAGACCCAGTACTTC
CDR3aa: CASSFRVKETQYF

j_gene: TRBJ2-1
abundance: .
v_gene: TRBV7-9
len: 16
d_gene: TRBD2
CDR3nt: TGTGCCAGCAGCTTATGGGTAGCGGGCTCCTACAATGAGCAGTTCTTC
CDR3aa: CASSLWVAGSYNEQFF

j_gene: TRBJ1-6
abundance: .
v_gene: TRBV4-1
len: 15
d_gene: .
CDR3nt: TGCGCCAGCAGCCAAGGGATCTCCGAATCGTCACCCCTCCACTTT
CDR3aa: CASSQGISESSPLHF

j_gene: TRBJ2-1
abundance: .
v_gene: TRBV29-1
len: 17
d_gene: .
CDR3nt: TGCAGCGTTGAACCGGGTTCCGAAGGGGGCTCCTACAATGAGCAGTTCTTC
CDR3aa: CSVEPGSEGGSYNEQFF

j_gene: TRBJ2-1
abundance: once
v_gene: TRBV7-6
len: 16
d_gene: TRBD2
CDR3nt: TGTGCCAGCAGCGGAGGACTAGCGGGTACCTACAATGAGCAGTTCTTC
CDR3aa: CASSGGLAGTYNEQFF

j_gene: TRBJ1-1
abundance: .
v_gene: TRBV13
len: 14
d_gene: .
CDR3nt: TGTGCCAGCAGCTTAGATTCGGGGGGCACTGAAGCTTTCTTT
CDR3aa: CASSLDSGGTEAFF

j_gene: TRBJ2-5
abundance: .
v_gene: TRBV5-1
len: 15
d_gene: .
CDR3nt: TGCGCCAGCAGCTTGGGTACAGGGTTGCAAGAGACCCAGTACTTC
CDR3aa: CASSLGTGLQETQYF

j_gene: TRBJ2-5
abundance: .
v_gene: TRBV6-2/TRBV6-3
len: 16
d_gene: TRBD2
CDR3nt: TGTGCCAGCAGTTACCGGACTAGCGGCCCCCAAGAGACCCAGTACTTC
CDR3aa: CASSYRTSGPQETQYF

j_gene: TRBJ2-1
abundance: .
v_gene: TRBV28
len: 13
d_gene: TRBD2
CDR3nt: TGTGCCAGCAGGAAACTAGGGGAGGGGGAGCAGTTCTTC
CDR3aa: CASRKLGEGEQFF

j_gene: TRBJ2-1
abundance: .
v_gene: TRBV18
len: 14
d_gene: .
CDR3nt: TGTGCCAGCTCACCATCGGGAGTAGGCAATGAGCAGTTCTTC
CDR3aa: CASSPSGVGNEQFF

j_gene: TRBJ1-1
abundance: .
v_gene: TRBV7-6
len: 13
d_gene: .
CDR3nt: TGTGCCAGCAGCCGAGGGGCCAACACTGAAGCTTTCTTT
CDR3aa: CASSRGANTEAFF

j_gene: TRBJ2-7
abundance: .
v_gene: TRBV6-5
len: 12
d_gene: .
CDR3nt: TGTGCCAGCAGTAGGGAACAATACGAGCAGTACTTC
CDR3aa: CASSREQYEQYF

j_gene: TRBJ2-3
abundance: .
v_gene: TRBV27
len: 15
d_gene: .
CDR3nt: TGTGCCAGTAATCGAGGGGCAGGGGCCCCAGATACGCAGTATTTT
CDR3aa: CASNRGAGAPDTQYF

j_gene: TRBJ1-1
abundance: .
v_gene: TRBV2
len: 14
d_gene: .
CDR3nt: TGTGCCAGCAGTGAAACAGGCTCAGGTACTGAAGCTTTCTTT
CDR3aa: CASSETGSGTEAFF

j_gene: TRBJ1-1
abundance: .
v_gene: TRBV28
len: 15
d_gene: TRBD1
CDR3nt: TGTGCCAGCAGTCCTACAGGGGGCGAAGGCACTGAAGCTTTCTTT
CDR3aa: CASSPTGGEGTEAFF

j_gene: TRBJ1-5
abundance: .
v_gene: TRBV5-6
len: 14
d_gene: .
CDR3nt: TGTGCCAGCAGCCTGGGTTGGGGTGATCAGCCCCAGCATTTT
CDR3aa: CASSLGWGDQPQHF

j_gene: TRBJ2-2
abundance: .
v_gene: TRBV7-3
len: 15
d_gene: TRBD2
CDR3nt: TGTGCCAGCAGCCGGACTAGCGGGAGCACCGGGGAGCTGTTTTTT
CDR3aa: CASSRTSGSTGELFF

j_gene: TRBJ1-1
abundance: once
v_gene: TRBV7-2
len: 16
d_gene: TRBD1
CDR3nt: TGTGCCAGCAGCTTAGGTAGGGGACAGGGCGCCACTGAAGCTTTCTTT
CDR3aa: CASSLGRGQGATEAFF

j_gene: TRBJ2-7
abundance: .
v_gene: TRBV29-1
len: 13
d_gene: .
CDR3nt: TGCAGCGTTGGAACGAAGGACGACTACGAGCAGTACTTC
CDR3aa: CSVGTKDDYEQYF

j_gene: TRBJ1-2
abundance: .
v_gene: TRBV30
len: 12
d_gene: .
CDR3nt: TGTGCCTGGAGAAACGCTAACTATGGCTACACCTTC
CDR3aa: CAWRNANYGYTF

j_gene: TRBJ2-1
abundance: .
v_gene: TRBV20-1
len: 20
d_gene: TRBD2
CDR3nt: TGCAGTGCTAGTGGTCGGGGGCGACTAGCGATCTCCACCTCCTACAATGAGCAGTTCTTC
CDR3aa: CSASGRGRLAISTSYNEQFF

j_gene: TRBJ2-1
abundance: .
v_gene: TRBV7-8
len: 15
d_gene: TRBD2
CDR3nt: TGTGCCAGCAAAGCGGGAGGGAATTCCCACAATGAGCAGTTCTTC
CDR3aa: CASKAGGNSHNEQFF

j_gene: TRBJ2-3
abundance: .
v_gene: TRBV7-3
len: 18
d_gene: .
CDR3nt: TGTGCCAGCAGCTTAAGCCCTGGGGCTAGCGCCCGCACAGATACGCAGTATTTT
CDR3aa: CASSLSPGASARTDTQYF

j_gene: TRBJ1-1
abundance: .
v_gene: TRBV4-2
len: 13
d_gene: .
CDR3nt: TGTGCCAGCAGCCAAGATTTGACGGATGAAGCTTTCTTT
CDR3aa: CASSQDLTDEAFF

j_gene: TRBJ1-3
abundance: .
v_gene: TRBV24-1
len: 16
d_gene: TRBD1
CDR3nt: TGTGCCACCAGTGATTCCTCGGGACAGGGCGGAAACACCATATATTTT
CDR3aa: CATSDSSGQGGNTIYF

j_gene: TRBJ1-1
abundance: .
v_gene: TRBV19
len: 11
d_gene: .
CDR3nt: TGTGCCAGTAGTCCCCCCAGGGTAGCTTTCTTT
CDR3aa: CASSPPRVAFF

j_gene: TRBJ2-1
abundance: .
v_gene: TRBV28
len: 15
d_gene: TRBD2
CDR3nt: TGTGCCAGCAGGCAGACTAGCGGGAGATCAGATGAGCAGTTCTTC
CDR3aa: CASRQTSGRSDEQFF

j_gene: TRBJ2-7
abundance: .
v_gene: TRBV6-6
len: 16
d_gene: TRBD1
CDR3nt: TGTGCCAGCAGTTACCCCGGGGGACAGGGGAATCACGAGCAGTACTTC
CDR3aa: CASSYPGGQGNHEQYF

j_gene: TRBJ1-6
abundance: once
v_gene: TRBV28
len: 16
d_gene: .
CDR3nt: TGTGCCAGCAGTTCACCCCTGACGTCTATAAACTCACCCCTCCACTTT
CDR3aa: CASSSPLTSINSPLHF

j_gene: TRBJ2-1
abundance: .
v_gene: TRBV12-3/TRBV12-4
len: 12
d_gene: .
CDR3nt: TGTGCCAGCAGTTTAGTGGGTAATGAGCAGTTCTTC
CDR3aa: CASSLVGNEQFF

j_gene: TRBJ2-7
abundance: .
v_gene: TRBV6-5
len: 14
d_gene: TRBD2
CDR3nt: TGTGCCAGCAGGCCACCCGGGACTAGCTACGAGCAGTACTTC
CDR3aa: CASRPPGTSYEQYF

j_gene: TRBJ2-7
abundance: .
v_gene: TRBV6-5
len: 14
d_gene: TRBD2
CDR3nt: TGTGCCAGCAGGGAGCGGGAGGTGCAATACGAGCAGTACTTC
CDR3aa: CASREREVQYEQYF

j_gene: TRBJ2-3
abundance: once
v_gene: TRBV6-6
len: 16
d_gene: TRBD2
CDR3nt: TGTGCCAGCAGTTCGGTGGGGACTAGCGGCACAGATACGCAGTATTTT
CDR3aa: CASSSVGTSGTDTQYF

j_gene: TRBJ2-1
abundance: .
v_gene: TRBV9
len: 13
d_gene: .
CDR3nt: TGTGCCAGCAGCGCTCCCCCTGCGAGTGAGCAGTTCTTC
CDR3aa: CASSAPPASEQFF

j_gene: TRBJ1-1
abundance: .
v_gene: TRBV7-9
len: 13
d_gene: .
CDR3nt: TGTGCCGCGAGGGGCGGCTCGGTCACTGAAGCTTTCTTT
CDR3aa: CAARGGSVTEAFF

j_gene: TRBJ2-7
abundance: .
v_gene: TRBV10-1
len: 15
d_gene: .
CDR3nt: TGCGCCAGCAGTGAATTCCCGAACGGGTCCTACGAGCAGTACTTC
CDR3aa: CASSEFPNGSYEQYF

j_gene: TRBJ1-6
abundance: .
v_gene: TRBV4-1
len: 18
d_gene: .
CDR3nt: TGCGCCAGCAGCCAAGATTGGGACGCGAGCTCCTATAATTCACCCCTCCACTTT
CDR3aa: CASSQDWDASSYNSPLHF

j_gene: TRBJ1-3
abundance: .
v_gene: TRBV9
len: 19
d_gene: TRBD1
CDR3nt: TGTGCCAGCAGCCCTAGAGGGGACAGGGGCGAGGGACCTGGAAACACCATATATTTT
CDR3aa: CASSPRGDRGEGPGNTIYF

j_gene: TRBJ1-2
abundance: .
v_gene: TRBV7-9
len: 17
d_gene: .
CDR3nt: TGTGCCAGCAGCTTAGACCAGGCGATGGTACTGAGCTATGGCTACACCTTC
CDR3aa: CASSLDQAMVLSYGYTF